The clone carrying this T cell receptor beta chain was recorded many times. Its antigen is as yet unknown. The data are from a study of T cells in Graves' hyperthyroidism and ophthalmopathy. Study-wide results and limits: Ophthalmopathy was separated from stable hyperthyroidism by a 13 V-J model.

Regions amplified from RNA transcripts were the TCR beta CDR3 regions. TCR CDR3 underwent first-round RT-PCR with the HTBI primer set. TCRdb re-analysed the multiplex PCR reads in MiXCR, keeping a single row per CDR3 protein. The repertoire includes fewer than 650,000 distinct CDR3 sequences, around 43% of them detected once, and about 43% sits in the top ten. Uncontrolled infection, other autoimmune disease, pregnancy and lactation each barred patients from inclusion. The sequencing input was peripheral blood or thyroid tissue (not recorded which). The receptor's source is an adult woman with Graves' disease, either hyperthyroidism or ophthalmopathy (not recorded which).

DNA for the CDR3: TGCAGTGCACGGGGGAGGGGTGTGTACGAGCAGTACTTC. Residues: CSARGRGVYEQYF. The J gene is TRBJ2-7, the V gene TRBV20-1; TRBD2 aligns across 7 bases. The junction had 9 bases not matched to a gene; V was cut back by 6 bases and J by 4 bases. Germline-derived CDR1 and CDR2 are DFQATT and SNEGSKA (reference sequence). The CDR3 extends over 13 amino acids.